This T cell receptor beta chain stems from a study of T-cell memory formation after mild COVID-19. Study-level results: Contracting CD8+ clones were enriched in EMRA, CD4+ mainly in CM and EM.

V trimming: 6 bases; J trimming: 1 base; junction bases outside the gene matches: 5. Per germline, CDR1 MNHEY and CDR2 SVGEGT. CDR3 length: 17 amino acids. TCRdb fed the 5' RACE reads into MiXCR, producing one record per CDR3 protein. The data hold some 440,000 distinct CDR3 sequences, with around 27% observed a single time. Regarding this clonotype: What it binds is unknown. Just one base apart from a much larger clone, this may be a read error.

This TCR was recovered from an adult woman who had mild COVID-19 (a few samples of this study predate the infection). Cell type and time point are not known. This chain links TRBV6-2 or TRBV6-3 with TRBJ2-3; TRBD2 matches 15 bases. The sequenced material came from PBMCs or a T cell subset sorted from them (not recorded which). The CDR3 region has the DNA TGTGCCAGCAGAGGACTAGCGGGAGGGCCGCGCACAGATACGCAGTATTTT. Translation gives CASRGLAGGPRTDTQYF.